This paragraph reports one T cell receptor beta chain. Its specificity is unknown. The data were obtained in a study of T cell responses to AZD1222 COVID-19 vaccine. Broader study findings: Researchers took repertoire samples only after the peak T cell response had come. Vaccination with two AZD1222 doses was followed by a rise in Spike-specific TCR breadth and depth. Clonal diversity may have been underestimated in mostly white British donors. Close to half of spike-specific TCRs reportedly recognize unmutated variant regions.

Produced via immunoSEQ multiplex PCR; TCRdb's table is partial and in-frame only. The sample lists fewer than 150,000 clones, 93% occurring once. Germline V gene lookup returns CDR1 GTSNPN and CDR2 SVGIG (reference sequence). Trimming shortened V by 1 base and J by 3 bases, and 9 bases separated the two germline ends. CDR3 length: 13 residues. The input for sequencing was peripheral blood, taken on day 0 of AZD1222 vaccination. The sequence was obtained from an adult in good health. V usage is TRBV30 and J usage is TRBJ1-1, with D hard to call. The CDR3 region is CAWSDQKDTEAFF. CDR3 sequence (DNA): TGTGCCTGGAGTGACCAGAAGGACACTGAAGCTTTCTTT. The full variable domain, its missing parts supplied by reference TRBV30 and TRBJ1-1, is SQTIHQWPATLVQPVGSPLSLECTVEGTSNPNLYWYRQAAGRGLQLLFYSVGIGQISSEVPQNLSASRPQDRQFILSSKKLLLSDSGFYLCAWSDQKDTEAFFGQGTRLTVV.